This T cell receptor beta chain was found in a study of T cells after posttransplantation cyclophosphamide. Regarding the study as a whole: Recipient CMV seropositivity and CMV reactivation strongly tracked TRB clonality. Later blood repertoires were often dominated by clones from the donor CD8+ memory compartment. Blood and skin or GI T cell repertoires showed limited TRB overlap.

As to this clone: Its matching antigen is unknown.

Here immunoSEQ multiplex PCR was the method, and the copy in TCRdb shows in-frame clones only, minus some. The profile covers 19,000 or so clones, with 86% appearing a single time and more than 2% taken by the ten largest. Germline V gives CDR1 SGHVS, CDR2 FQNEAQ. The length of the CDR3 is 13 residues. V was pared by 6 bases and J by 14 bases, with 20 bases between. Control samples came 1 year after myeloablative marrow transplants with methotrexate plus calcineurin inhibitor. The V call is TRBV7-8, the J call TRBJ1-5, with a possible D match to TRBD1 (5 bases). Here the sequenced sample was PBMCs, taken about 400 days after allogeneic stem cell transplant with calcineurin inhibitor and methotrexate. The receptor comes from a female patient in her 30s who received an allogeneic stem cell transplant from an unrelated donor, was CMV-positive, and had acute and chronic GVHD. The T cells may partly be graft donor cells. The DNA of the CDR3 is TGTGCCAGCAGTTTGGGGGGGGACGTCGGCAAGCATTTT. Its protein product is CASSLGGDVGKHF.